Each of the 14 T cell receptor beta chains below was sequenced from the same sample in a study of blood T cells in healthy people across ages. A J-beta primer mix and a sample-barcoded 5' primer were used in a second PCR of about 7 to 11 cycles. MiXCR, applied by TCRdb to the 5' RACE reads, yields one record per CDR3 protein. The sample records about 830,000 distinct CDR3 sequences, 55% to 75% being singletons. Material: blood. The source is a man younger than 45 in good health.

The rearrangement links TRBV12-3 or TRBV12-4 to TRBJ2-1, with D tentatively TRBD1 or TRBD2 (5 bases each). This CDR3 comprises 15 residues. The V gene lost 1 base and the J gene lost 4 bases, with 11 bases spanning the gap. For the CDR3, the DNA is TGTGCCAGCAGTTTAGACCGGGACGTGTACAATGAGCAGTTCTTC. Translating it yields CASSLDRDVYNEQFF.

The CDR3 reads CATSSAGGLQPQHF. Written as DNA, the CDR3 is TGTGCCACCAGCAGTGCCGGGGGGTTACAGCCCCAGCATTTT. The chain carries TRBV15 and TRBJ1-5; D possibly corresponds to TRBD1 (5 bases). The CDR3 loop spans 14 amino acids. Trimming stripped 3 bases from V and 7 bases from J, with 13 bases between. Germline V gives CDR1 LNHNV, CDR2 YYDKDF (reference sequence).

This clonotype was recorded a few times. The genes are TRBV29-1 and TRBJ2-4, with D maybe TRBD2 (5 bases). With 4 bases removed from V and 7 bases from J, the gap between germline ends came to 20 bases. The CDR3 totals 15 residues. From germline, CDR1 is SQVTM and CDR2 ANQGSEA. CDR3 DNA: TGCAGCGTTGTGCCCGGGAATGGCGGATCTAACATTCAGTACTTC. This translates into CSVVPGNGGSNIQYF. Full variable domain (outside the CDR3, taken from reference TRBV29-1 and TRBJ2-4): SAVISQKPSRDICQRGTSLTIQCQVDSQVTMMFWYRQQPGQSLTLIATANQGSEATYESGFVIDKFPISRPNLTFSTLTVSNMSPEDSSIYLCSVVPGNGGSNIQYFGAGTRLSVL.

This clonotype has ten or more counts. The chain links TRBV6-5 to TRBJ1-1; D is uncertain. CDR1 and CDR2 from the germline V gene are MNHEY and SVGAGI. The germline V and J ends were trimmed by 10 bases and 11 bases, with 23 bases remaining between them. This CDR3 is 13 amino acids long. CDR3 nucleotide sequence: TGTGCCACCTCCCGAGGCTTTTCCACCGGGGCTTTCTTT. It specifies CATSRGFSTGAFF.

This rearrangement joins TRBV28 to TRBJ2-6; 8 bases align to TRBD2. Germline CDR1 is MDHEN and CDR2 is SYDVKM. The CDR3 totals 15 residues. J gave up 2 bases and V 8 bases, and 5 bases lay outside the gene matches. CDR3 coding DNA: TGTGCCAGCGTCGGGGGGGCCGCTGGGGCCAACGTCCTGACTTTC. Protein product: CASVGGAAGANVLTF.

CDR3: CSANKPGQGHGYTF. CDR3 sequence (DNA): TGCAGTGCTAATAAACCGGGACAGGGGCATGGCTACACCTTC. V gene TRBV20-1 combines with J gene TRBJ1-2; 10 nucleotides match TRBD1. CDR1 and CDR2 (germline): DFQATT, SNEGSKA (reference sequence). V was clipped by 4 bases and J by 6 bases; unmatched bases: 8. This CDR3 has 14 residues.

This chain joins TRBV7-9 and TRBJ1-6; D uncertain. CDR3 length equals 13 residues. V dropped 3 bases and J dropped 7 bases, with 7 bases sitting between them. The germline gives CDR1 SEHNR, CDR2 FQNEAQ (reference sequence). The CDR3 DNA reads TGTGCCAGCAGCTTCGAAGCGAATTCACCCCTCCACTTT. Encoded protein: CASSFEANSPLHF.

In its sample, this clonotype was seen a few times. The chain uses TRBV29-1 and TRBJ1-2; 7 bases match TRBD1. Germline CDR1 and CDR2: SQVTM and ANQGSEA. V shed 3 bases and J 4 bases; nucleotides not matched to a gene: 5. There are 13 residues in the CDR3. CDR3 sequence: CSVDRTGVYGYTF. DNA for the CDR3: TGCAGCGTTGATAGAACAGGGGTCTATGGCTACACCTTC. Combining the CDR3 with reference TRBV29-1 and TRBJ1-2 gives the whole variable domain SAVISQKPSRDICQRGTSLTIQCQVDSQVTMMFWYRQQPGQSLTLIATANQGSEATYESGFVIDKFPISRPNLTFSTLTVSNMSPEDSSIYLCSVDRTGVYGYTFGSGTRLTVV.

The rearrangement links TRBV20-1 to TRBJ1-2, with D uncertain. Germline V gene data show CDR1 as DFQATT and CDR2 as SNEGSKA (reference sequence). The CDR3 covers 11 residues. Trimming took off 7 bases at V and 8 bases at J, with 14 bases between the two ends. As DNA, the CDR3 is TGCAGTGTCAGCTCCTCTCGAGGCTACACCTTC. It encodes CSVSSSRGYTF.

This clonotype showed up just a few times. This chain links TRBV4-1 with TRBJ2-3, with unresolved D. Trimming removed 0 bases at V and 1 base at J, with 14 bases between. Germline loops: CDR1 MGHRA, CDR2 YSYEKL. The CDR3 spans 17 residues. The CDR3 coding sequence is TGCGCCAGCAGCCAAGATGGGCCTCAATGGGGCACAGATACGCAGTATTTT. Residues: CASSQDGPQWGTDTQYF.

This clonotype has just a few counts. V is TRBV4-3 and J is TRBJ2-1; TRBD2 agrees at 12 bases. This CDR3 contains 12 residues. The V and J ends lost 9 bases and 6 bases, in that order; junction bases with no gene match: 0. Germline CDR1 is LGHNA and CDR2 is YSLEER. CDR3 protein: CARTSGSNEQFF. The CDR3, as DNA: TGCGCCAGGACTAGCGGGAGCAATGAGCAGTTCTTC.

This clonotype has a single count. The chain recombines TRBV7-2 with TRBJ2-3; D not resolved. The V gene's germline CDR1 is SGHTA and CDR2 FQGNSA. Trimming cost V 7 bases and J 4 bases, with 9 bases left between them. The CDR3 sequence is 12 residues long. This CDR3 reads CASKFAADTQYF. The CDR3 DNA is TGTGCCAGCAAATTTGCAGCAGATACGCAGTATTTT.

The CDR3 loop reads CASSGGGGVDYEQYF. The CDR3 DNA sequence: TGTGCCAGCAGTGGCGGCGGGGGGGTAGATTACGAGCAGTACTTC. The chain uses TRBV25-1 and TRBJ2-7, with 9 bases lining up with TRBD2. The J segment lost 4 bases and the V segment lost 4 bases, leaving 8 bases of the junction unmatched. The CDR3 runs 15 residues. Germline V gives CDR1 MGHDK, CDR2 SYGVNS.

The J gene is TRBJ1-2, the V gene TRBV6-5; no firm D call. The CDR3 is 12 amino acids. From germline, CDR1 is MNHEY and CDR2 SVGAGI. V was pared by 6 bases and J by 4 bases, with 9 bases between. The CDR3 here is CASRENLYGYTF. In DNA form, the CDR3 reads TGTGCCAGCAGGGAGAACCTCTATGGCTACACCTTC.